Each of the 21 T cell receptor beta chains below was sequenced from the same sample in a study of shared T cell receptors in the human thymus. Sequenced by immunoSEQ multiplex PCR; TCRdb stores in-frame clones only, minus some. The sample carries 700,000 or so clones, 80% to 90% recorded once. The same specimen was also included in a second study, on human thymus T cells.

The sample taken for sequencing was thymocytes. The receptors here all came from a girl less than two years old with a congenital heart defect.

The gene calls are TRBV9 and TRBJ1-3; perhaps TRBD1 as D (6 bases). Trimming stripped 0 bases from V and 2 bases from J, with 18 bases between. The germline gives CDR1 SGDLS, CDR2 YYNGEE. The CDR3 runs 18 residues. The CDR3, as DNA: TGTGCCAGCAGCGTAGGGGACCATAACAGGGTCCCTGGAAACACCATATATTTT. Translating it yields CASSVGDHNRVPGNTIYF.

With regard to this clone: An end of the junction does not agree with germline; a read error may underlie this. The V call is TRBV5-4, the J call TRBJ1-3, with D maybe TRBD1 (5 bases). This CDR3 is built from 15 residues. Germline CDR1 reads SGHNT; CDR2 reads YYREEE (reference sequence). CDR3 region: CASSLHRPHGHTIYF. The CDR3 nucleotides are TGTGCCAGCAGCTTGCACAGGCCCCATGGACACACCATATATTTT.

The V and J genes are TRBV4-1 and TRBJ1-5; D perhaps matches TRBD1 (6 bases). The CDR3 is 14 residues long. Germline assignment: CDR1 MGHRA and CDR2 YSYEKL. The V end lost 0 bases, the J end lost 10 bases, and 13 bases lay between the germline ends. CDR3 in DNA: TGCGCCAGCAGCCAAGATGAGGGGGGGGGCCCCCAGCATTTT. This translates into CASSQDEGGGPQHF.

This chain links TRBV6-6 with TRBJ2-3; no reliable D call. The germline V gene has CDR1 MNHNY and CDR2 SVGAGI (reference sequence). Trimming removed 0 bases from V and 0 bases from J, with 10 bases in between. The CDR3 sequence is 16 residues long. The DNA for the CDR3 is TGTGCCAGCAGTTACTCGCACAAACCTAGCACAGATACGCAGTATTTT. It specifies CASSYSHKPSTDTQYF.

The chain combines TRBV14 with TRBJ1-1; tentative D call: TRBD1 (5 bases). This CDR3 has 14 residues. The V gene lost 4 bases and the J gene lost 6 bases, with 15 bases spanning the gap. In germline, CDR1 is SGHDN, CDR2 FVKESK. The CDR3 DNA reads as TGTGCCAGCAGCCCGGGGGGTCTGGGGGCTGAAGCTTTCTTT. It yields the protein CASSPGGLGAEAFF.

The genes are TRBV6-5 and TRBJ1-5; D gene unclear. The V gene's germline CDR1 is MNHEY and CDR2 SVGAGI. Trimming left V 2 bases short and J 5 bases short, with 10 bases between. The CDR3 totals 14 residues. CDR3 sequence reads: CASSYRAGDQPQHF. The CDR3 nucleotides read TGTGCCAGCAGTTACAGGGCGGGCGATCAGCCCCAGCATTTT.

The rearrangement uses TRBV6-5 and TRBJ1-2, with a possible D match to TRBD1 (6 bases). The germline V and J ends were trimmed by 5 bases and 4 bases, with 17 bases remaining between them. Looked up from germline, CDR1 is MNHEY and CDR2 is SVGAGI. The CDR3 is 15 amino acids. The CDR3 DNA is TGTGCCAGCAGTGGAAGGACAGACCACACCTATGGCTACACCTTC. Protein: CASSGRTDHTYGYTF.

V gene TRBV4-3 combines with J gene TRBJ1-3; D unclear. The CDR3 contains 18 residues. V dropped 0 bases and J dropped 2 bases, with 17 bases sitting between them. In germline, CDR1 is LGHNA, CDR2 YSLEER. The CDR3 protein is CASSQELVGGVPGNTIYF. The CDR3 DNA is TGCGCCAGCAGCCAAGAGTTGGTCGGCGGGGTTCCTGGAAACACCATATATTTT.

The chain joins TRBV28 to TRBJ1-1; D ambiguous. The CDR3 is 11 residues long. Germline CDR1 reads MDHEN; CDR2 reads SYDVKM. V was trimmed by 6 bases and J by 5 bases, leaving 7 bases between them. The CDR3 protein is CASSVLTEAFF. The CDR3 DNA sequence: TGTGCCAGCAGCGTCCTTACTGAAGCTTTCTTT.

The chain recombines TRBV19 with TRBJ1-1; D possibly corresponds to TRBD1 (6 bases). The germline V gene has CDR1 LNHDA and CDR2 SQIVND (reference sequence). Trimming cost V 5 bases and J 12 bases, with 25 bases left between them. The CDR3 contains 15 residues. CDR3 sequence: CASSRTQGWRCASFF. The CDR3 nucleotides read TGTGCCAGTAGTCGAACCCAGGGGTGGAGATGTGCATCTTTCTTT.

This CDR3 reads CASSYPLDSVYGYTF. DNA of the CDR3: TGTGCCAGCAGTTACCCGCTGGACAGCGTCTATGGCTACACCTTC. The chain recombines TRBV6-6 with TRBJ1-2, with a weak D call TRBD1 (6 bases). V lost 2 bases and J lost 4, with 14 bases in between. The CDR3 runs to 15 residues. CDR1 and CDR2 from the germline V gene are MNHNY and SVGAGI (reference sequence).

This chain connects TRBV9 to TRBJ1-2, with no clear D. The germline V gene encodes CDR1 SGDLS and CDR2 YYNGEE. The CDR3 is 12 amino acids. Trimming took off 1 base at V and 2 bases at J, with 3 bases between the two ends. CDR3 sequence reads: CASSVQNYGYTF. CDR3 bases: TGTGCCAGCAGCGTACAGAACTATGGCTACACCTTC.

This chain joins TRBV11-2 and TRBJ1-4; 10 bases are a match to TRBD1. Germline V gives CDR1 SGHAT, CDR2 FQNNGV. The V and J ends lost 5 bases and 2 bases, in that order; junction bases with no gene match: 14. The CDR3 is 19 amino acids. The CDR3 DNA sequence: TGTGCCAGCAGCCCCCCCCGGGACAGGGGTGGTCTGACTAATGAAAAACTGTTTTTT. Protein: CASSPPRDRGGLTNEKLFF.

The chain recombines TRBV7-9 with TRBJ2-3; TRBD2 matches 8 bases. Per the germline V gene, CDR1 is SEHNR and CDR2 is FQNEAQ (reference sequence). The CDR3 is 19 amino acids. V dropped 2 bases and J dropped 1; count of bases not matched to a gene: 14. DNA of the CDR3: TGTGCCAGCAGCTTATCCGGGACTAGTGTTAATCGAGGCACAGATACGCAGTATTTT. Its protein product is CASSLSGTSVNRGTDTQYF.

The table lists this clone with a count of one. The gene calls are TRBV30 and TRBJ1-3; D call uncertain. V was pared by 3 bases and J by 8 bases, with 8 bases between. This CDR3 is built from 11 residues. Germline V gene data show CDR1 as GTSNPN and CDR2 as SVGIG (reference sequence). DNA of the CDR3: TGTGCCTGGAGGGTGGCGGACACCATATATTTT. Protein sequence: CAWRVADTIYF.

This chain connects TRBV5-1 to TRBJ1-3; unclear D gene. Per the germline V gene, CDR1 is SGHRS and CDR2 is YFSETQ. The CDR3 totals 16 residues. The V end lost 4 bases, the J end lost 3 bases, and 17 bases lay between the germline ends. CDR3 region: CASSPGGGTSGNTIYF. The DNA of the CDR3 is TGCGCCAGCAGCCCGGGAGGAGGCACCAGTGGAAACACCATATATTTT. Variable domain in full (rest from reference TRBV5-1 and TRBJ1-3): KAGVTQTPRYLIKTRGQQVTLSCSPISGHRSVSWYQQTPGQGLQFLFEYFSETQRNKGNFPGRFSGRQFSNSRSEMNVSTLELGDSALYLCASSPGGGTSGNTIYFGEGSWLTVV.

The chain links TRBV5-1 to TRBJ1-1; D might be TRBD1 (5 bases). The CDR3 is 13 amino acids. The germline gives CDR1 SGHRS, CDR2 YFSETQ. V shed 0 bases and J shed 9 bases, with 12 bases lying between them. CDR3 in DNA: TGCGCCAGCAGCTTGGAAGGAGGGACCAAAGCTTTCTTT. As protein: CASSLEGGTKAFF.

The chain has TRBV7-4 and TRBJ1-1, with TRBD1 as a possible D gene (6 bases). Germline V gene data show CDR1 as SGHVT and CDR2 as SQSDAQ. The CDR3 spans 16 residues. Trimming removed 6 bases at V and 0 bases at J, with 17 bases between. The CDR3 sequence is CASRPTGWTLNTEAFF. DNA for the CDR3: TGTGCCAGCAGACCTACAGGGTGGACCTTGAACACTGAAGCTTTCTTT. Full variable domain (outside the CDR3, taken from reference TRBV7-4 and TRBJ1-1): GAGVSQSPRYKVAKRGRDVALRCDSISGHVTLYWYRQTLGQGSEVLTYSQSDAQRDKSGRPSGRFSAERPERSVSTLKIQRTEQGDSAVYLCASRPTGWTLNTEAFFGQGTRLTVV.

DNA for the CDR3: TGTGCCAGCAGCTTATACGGTGACACTGAAGCTTTCTTT. This gives the protein CASSLYGDTEAFF. This chain links TRBV7-3 with TRBJ1-1; no clear D. The germline V gene has CDR1 SGHTA and CDR2 FQGTGA. Between the trimmed V and J ends, which lost 2 bases and 3 bases, there was a span of 7 bases. This CDR3 contains 13 residues.

The V gene is TRBV7-2, the J gene TRBJ1-2, with unresolved D. V lost 1 base and J lost 0, with 12 bases in between. Germline V CDR1 and CDR2: SGHTA, FQGNSA. The CDR3 spans 16 residues. The chain's CDR3 is CASSLEVAVPNYGYTF. The CDR3 region has the DNA TGTGCCAGCAGCTTAGAAGTAGCAGTCCCTAACTATGGCTACACCTTC. Complete variable domain (other parts from reference TRBV7-2 and TRBJ1-2): GAGVSQSPSNKVTEKGKDVELRCDPISGHTALYWYRQSLGQGLEFLIYFQGNSAPDKSGLPSDRFSAERTGGSVSTLTIQRTQQEDSAVYLCASSLEVAVPNYGYTFGSGTRLTVV.

V and J are TRBV5-1 and TRBJ1-4; weak D call: TRBD1 (6 bases). The CDR3 length is 19 residues. The V gene's germline CDR1 is SGHRS and CDR2 YFSETQ. V was pared by 4 bases and J by 0 bases, with 22 bases between. The CDR3 nucleotides read TGCGCCAGCAGCCCAGGGAAGGGGGAAGAGATTGCAACTAATGAAAAACTGTTTTTT. It is translated as CASSPGKGEEIATNEKLFF. The complete variable domain, with remaining parts taken from reference TRBV5-1 and TRBJ1-4, reads KAGVTQTPRYLIKTRGQQVTLSCSPISGHRSVSWYQQTPGQGLQFLFEYFSETQRNKGNFPGRFSGRQFSNSRSEMNVSTLELGDSALYLCASSPGKGEEIATNEKLFFGSGTQLSVL.